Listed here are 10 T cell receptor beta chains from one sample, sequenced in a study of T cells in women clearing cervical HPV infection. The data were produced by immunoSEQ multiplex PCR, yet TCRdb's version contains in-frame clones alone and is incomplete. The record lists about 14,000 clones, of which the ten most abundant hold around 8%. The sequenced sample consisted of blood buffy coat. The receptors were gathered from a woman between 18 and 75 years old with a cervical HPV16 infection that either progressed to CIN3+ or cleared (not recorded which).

The CDR3 bases that were read are TGTGCCAGCAGCTTATCCAGGGGGAACACTGAA. The encoded protein is CASSLSRGNTE. The full CDR3 is CASSLSRGNTEAFF. The chain combines TRBV11-2 with TRBJ1-1; possible D gene TRBD1, 6 bases. The read halts 3 residues ahead of the CDR3 end, with the missing end drawn from the germline J gene. This CDR3 has 14 amino acids. V gave up 2 bases and J gave up 1 base, with 8 bases separating them. CDR1 and CDR2 (germline): SGHAT, FQNNGV.

CDR3 sequence: CASSSPTSGSTDTQYF. The CDR3 DNA, read in part, is TGTGCCAGCAGTTCCCCGACTAGCGGGAGCACAGATACG. The chain joins TRBV28 to TRBJ2-3; 10 bases are shared with TRBD2. Read coverage stops 3 residues before the CDR3 terminus; the germline J gene supplies the remainder. Per germline, CDR1 MDHEN and CDR2 SYDVKM. V lost 4 bases to trimming and J lost 0 bases; unmatched junction nucleotides: 4. CDR3 length: 16 amino acids. Based on the CDR3 plus reference TRBV28 and TRBJ2-3, the full variable domain is DVKVTQSSRYLVKRTGEKVFLECVQDMDHENMFWYRQDPGLGLRLIYFSYDVKMKEKGDIPEGYSVSREKKERFSLILESASTNQTSMYLCASSSPTSGSTDTQYFGPGTRLTVL.

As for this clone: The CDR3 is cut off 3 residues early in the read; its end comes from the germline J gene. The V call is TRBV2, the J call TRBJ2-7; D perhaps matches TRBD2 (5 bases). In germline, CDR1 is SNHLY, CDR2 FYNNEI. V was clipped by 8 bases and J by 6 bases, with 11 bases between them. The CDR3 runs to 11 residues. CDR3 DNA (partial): TGTGCCAGCTCTTACGAGGGCGAG. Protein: CASSYEGE. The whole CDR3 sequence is CASSYEGEQYF.

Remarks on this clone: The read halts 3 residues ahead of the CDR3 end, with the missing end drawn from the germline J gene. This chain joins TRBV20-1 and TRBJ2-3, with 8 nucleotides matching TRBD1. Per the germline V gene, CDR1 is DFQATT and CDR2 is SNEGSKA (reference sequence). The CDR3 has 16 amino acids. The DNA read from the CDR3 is TGCAGTGCTAGAGATGTCAGGGGGCGCGGGAATCAGCCG. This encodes CSARDVRGRGNQP. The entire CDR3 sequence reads CSARDVRGRGNQPQYF.

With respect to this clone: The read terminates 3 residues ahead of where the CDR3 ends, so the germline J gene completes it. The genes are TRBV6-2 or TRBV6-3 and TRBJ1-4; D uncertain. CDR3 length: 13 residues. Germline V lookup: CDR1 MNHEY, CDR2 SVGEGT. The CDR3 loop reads CASSYSDNSPLFF. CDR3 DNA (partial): TGTGCCAGCAGTTACTCCGACAATTCACCA.

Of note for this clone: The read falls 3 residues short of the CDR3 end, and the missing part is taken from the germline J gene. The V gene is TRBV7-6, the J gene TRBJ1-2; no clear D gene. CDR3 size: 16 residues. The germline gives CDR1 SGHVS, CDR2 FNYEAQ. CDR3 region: CASSLAAGSSYNDYTF. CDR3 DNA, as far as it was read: TGTGCCAGCAGCTTAGCCGCGGGGAGCTCCTACAATGAC.

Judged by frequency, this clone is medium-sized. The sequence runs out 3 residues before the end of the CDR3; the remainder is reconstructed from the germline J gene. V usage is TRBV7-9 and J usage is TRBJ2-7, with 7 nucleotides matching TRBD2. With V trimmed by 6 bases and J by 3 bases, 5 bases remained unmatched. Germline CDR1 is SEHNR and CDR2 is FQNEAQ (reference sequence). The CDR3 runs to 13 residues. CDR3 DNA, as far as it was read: TGTGCCAGCAGAAGAAGCGGGGTCTACGAG. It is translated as CASRRSGVYE. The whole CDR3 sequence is CASRRSGVYEQYF.

This CDR3 is CASSEDRSTDTYTF. CDR3 DNA, as far as it was read: TGTGCCAGCTCAGAGGACAGAAGCACAGATACC. This sequence joins TRBV18 and TRBJ1-2; weak D call: TRBD1 (6 bases). The observed sequence ends 3 residues before the CDR3 terminus, with the missing tail filled in from the germline J gene. This CDR3 has 14 residues. Germline assignment: CDR1 KGHSH and CDR2 LQKENI.

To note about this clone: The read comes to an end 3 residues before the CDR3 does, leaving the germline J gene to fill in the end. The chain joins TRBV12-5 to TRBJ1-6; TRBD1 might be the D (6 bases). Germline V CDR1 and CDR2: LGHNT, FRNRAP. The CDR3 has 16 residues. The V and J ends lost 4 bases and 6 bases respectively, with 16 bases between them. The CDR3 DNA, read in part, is TGTGCTAGTGGTTCGACCCGGGACACACCTAATTCACCC. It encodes CASGSTRDTPNSP. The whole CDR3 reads CASGSTRDTPNSPLHF.

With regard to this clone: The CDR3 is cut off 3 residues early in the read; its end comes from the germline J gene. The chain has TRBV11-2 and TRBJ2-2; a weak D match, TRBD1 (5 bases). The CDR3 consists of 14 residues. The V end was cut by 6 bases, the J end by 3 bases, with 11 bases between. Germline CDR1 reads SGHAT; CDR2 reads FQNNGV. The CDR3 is CASRRGRDTGELFF. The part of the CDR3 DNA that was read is TGTGCCAGCAGAAGGGGTAGAGACACCGGGGAG.